This TCR beta chain is drawn from a study of CXCR3-negative and CXCR3-positive naive CD8 T cells (dated 2019 in TCRdb). Study-level background: Roughly 150 million TRB reads were obtained in total, roughly 1.5 +/- 0.3 million reads per library. TRBV-TRBJ cluster analysis included naive subsets from about five donors and memory cells from 3 donors. Diversity and physicochemical repertoire analyses were performed on approximately 10 donors pooled from two independent experiments.

Each CD8+ T cell subset was flow-sorted in triplicate, with roughly 330,000 cells per subset placed directly into RLT lysis buffer. To exclude memory contaminants, naive CD8+ T cells were stringently defined as CD45RO-CCR7+CD27+CD95-. Using standard density gradient centrifugation, peripheral blood mononuclear cells were isolated from buffy coats. Naive CXCR3-negative and CXCR3-positive CD8+ T cells were flow-sorted on a FACSAria III. An RNeasy Mini Kit was used to extract total RNA from the sorted cells. Concerning this clonotype: Its antigen remains unidentified.

The CDR3, cysteine through phenylalanine, is 16 amino acids long. This entry has no DNA. Sequences MDHEN (CDR1) and SYDVKM (CDR2) are obtained from the germline V gene. The data were produced on a NextSeq 550. The Human TCR Profiling Kit (MiLaboratory) was used to prepare UMI-labeled 5' RACE TRB cDNA libraries. cDNA synthesis used the entire amount of extracted RNA, and PCR amplification then used the entire amount of cDNA produced. The libraries were made side by side, with each library going through the same number of PCR cycles. From the authors' description of their analysis: With a minimum of two reads required per UMI, MIGEC and MiXCR pulled out about 53,000 +/- 10,000 unique UMI-labeled TRB cDNA molecules from each library. On average, about 40,000 +/- 10,000 functional in-frame TRB CDR3 nucleotide clonotypes lacking stop codons were found per library. Diversity metrics, including normalized Shannon-Wiener and Chao1, were computed in VDJtools after downsampling to 5000 UMI-labeled TRB molecules per sample. VDJtools computed clonotype-size-weighted physicochemical properties of the central five CDR3 residues: interaction energy, strength, volume and Kidera factor 4. TCRdb reprocessed the reads, so every CDR3 protein sequence counts as one entry and DNA is not shown. None of the V and J calls come from the authors' own analysis; TCRdb made them. The record for this sample contains 150,000 or so distinct CDR3 sequences. About 0.48% of the sample lies in the top ten.

What the work shows at the level of the full study, not this receptor alone: TRB CDR3s from CXCR3-positive naive cells showed higher hydrophobicity (lower Kidera factor 4), lower energy, and higher strength and volume indices than CXCR3-negative naive cells. Because surface CD5, which has been linked to self-reactivity in mice, was comparable between naive subsets, TCR interaction strength was also inferred from TRB CDR3 physicochemical properties. Comparably high repertoire diversity was found in both naive subsets, whereas much lower repertoire diversity was found in memory CD8+ T cells. Freshly isolated PBMCs were used for most assays because CXCR3 expression went down partially after cryopreservation. TRBV-TRBJ usage was similar between naive CXCR3-negative and CXCR3-positive cells from the same donor, while memory cells showed distinct patterns.

The sequence came from a human donor in good health. Some clones in this sample may be carry-over from other donors' samples. The sequenced sample consisted of naive CXCR3+ CD8+ T cells from blood. The cell subset or site label of this sample denotes: CD45RO-CCR7+CD27+CD95- naive CD8+ T cells expressing CXCR3 (TNR3+). Recombination joined TRBV28 with TRBJ2-3; as DNA is missing, the TRBD2 call by TCRdb cannot be tested. The CDR3 region: CASSLRALGWQDTQYF.